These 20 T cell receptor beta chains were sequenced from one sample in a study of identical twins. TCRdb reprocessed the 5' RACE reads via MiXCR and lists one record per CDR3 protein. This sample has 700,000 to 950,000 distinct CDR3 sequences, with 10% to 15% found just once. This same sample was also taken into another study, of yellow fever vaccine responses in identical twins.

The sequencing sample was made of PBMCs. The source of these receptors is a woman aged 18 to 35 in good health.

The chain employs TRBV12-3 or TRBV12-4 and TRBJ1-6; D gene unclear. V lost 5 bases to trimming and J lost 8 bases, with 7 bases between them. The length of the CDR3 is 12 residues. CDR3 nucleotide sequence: TGTGCCAGCAGTGAGCAAGATTCACCCCTCCACTTT. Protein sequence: CASSEQDSPLHF.

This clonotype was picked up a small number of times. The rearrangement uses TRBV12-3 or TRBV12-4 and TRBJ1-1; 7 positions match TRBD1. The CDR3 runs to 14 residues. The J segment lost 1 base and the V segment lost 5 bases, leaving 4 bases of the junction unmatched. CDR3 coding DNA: TGTGCCAGCAGTGACCGGGACAGGAACACTGAAGCTTTCTTT. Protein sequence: CASSDRDRNTEAFF.

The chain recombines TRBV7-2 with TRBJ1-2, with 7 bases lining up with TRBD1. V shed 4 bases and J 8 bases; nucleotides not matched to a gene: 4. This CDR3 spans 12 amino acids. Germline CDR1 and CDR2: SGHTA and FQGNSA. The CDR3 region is CASSSTGRGYTF. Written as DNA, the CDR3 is TGTGCCAGCAGCTCGACAGGGCGCGGCTACACCTTC.

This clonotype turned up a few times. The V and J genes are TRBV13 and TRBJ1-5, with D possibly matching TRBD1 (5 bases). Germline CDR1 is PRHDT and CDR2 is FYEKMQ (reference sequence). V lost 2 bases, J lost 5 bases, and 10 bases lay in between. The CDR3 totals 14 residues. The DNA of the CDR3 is TGTGCCAGCAGCTTATCAGGGCGGGATCAGCCCCAGCATTTT. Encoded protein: CASSLSGRDQPQHF.

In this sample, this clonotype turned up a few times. Here the CDR3 reads CASSLGALQFF. The CDR3 nucleotides are TGCGCCAGCAGCCTTGGAGCGTTACAGTTCTTC. This chain uses TRBV5-1 with TRBJ2-1; no definite D call. Germline-derived CDR1 and CDR2 are SGHRS and YFSETQ. V dropped 4 bases and J dropped 13 bases, with 12 bases sitting between them. There are 11 residues in the CDR3.

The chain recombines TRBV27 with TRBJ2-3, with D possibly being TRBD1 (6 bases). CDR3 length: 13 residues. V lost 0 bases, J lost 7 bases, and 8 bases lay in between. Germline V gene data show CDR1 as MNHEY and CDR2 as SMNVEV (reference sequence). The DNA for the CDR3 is TGTGCCAGCAGTTTATCGGACAGCAATACGCAGTATTTT. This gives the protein CASSLSDSNTQYF.

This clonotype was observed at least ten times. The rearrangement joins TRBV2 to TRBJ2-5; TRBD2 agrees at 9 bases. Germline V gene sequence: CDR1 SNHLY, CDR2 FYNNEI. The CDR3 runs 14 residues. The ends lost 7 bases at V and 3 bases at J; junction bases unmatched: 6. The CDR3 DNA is TGTGCCAGCACCCTGACTAGCGGTAAAGAGACCCAGTACTTC. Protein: CASTLTSGKETQYF.

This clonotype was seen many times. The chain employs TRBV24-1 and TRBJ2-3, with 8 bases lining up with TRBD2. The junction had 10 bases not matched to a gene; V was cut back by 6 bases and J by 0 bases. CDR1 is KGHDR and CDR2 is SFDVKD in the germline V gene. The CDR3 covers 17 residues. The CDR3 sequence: CATSNPLADPSTDTQYF. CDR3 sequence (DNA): TGTGCCACCAGTAACCCACTAGCGGATCCTAGCACAGATACGCAGTATTTT.

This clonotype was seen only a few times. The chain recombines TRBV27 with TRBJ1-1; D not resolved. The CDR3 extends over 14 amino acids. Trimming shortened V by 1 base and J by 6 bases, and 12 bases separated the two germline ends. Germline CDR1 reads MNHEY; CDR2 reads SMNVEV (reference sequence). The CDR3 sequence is CASSLFSRSPEAFF. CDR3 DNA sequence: TGTGCCAGCAGTTTATTCAGCCGGTCTCCTGAAGCTTTCTTT.

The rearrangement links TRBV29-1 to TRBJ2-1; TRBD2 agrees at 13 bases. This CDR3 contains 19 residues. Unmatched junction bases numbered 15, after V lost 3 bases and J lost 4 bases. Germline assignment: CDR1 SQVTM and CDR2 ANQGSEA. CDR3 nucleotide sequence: TGCAGCGTTGACCGGGACAGGGGTACTAGCGGGGGGGCATACAATGAGCAGTTCTTC. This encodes CSVDRDRGTSGGAYNEQFF.

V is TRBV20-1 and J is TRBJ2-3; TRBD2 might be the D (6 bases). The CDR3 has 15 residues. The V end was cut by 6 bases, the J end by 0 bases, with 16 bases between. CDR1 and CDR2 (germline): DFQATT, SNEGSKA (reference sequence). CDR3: CSAKDSGISTDTQYF. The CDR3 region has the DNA TGCAGTGCCAAAGATAGCGGAATCAGCACAGATACGCAGTATTTT.

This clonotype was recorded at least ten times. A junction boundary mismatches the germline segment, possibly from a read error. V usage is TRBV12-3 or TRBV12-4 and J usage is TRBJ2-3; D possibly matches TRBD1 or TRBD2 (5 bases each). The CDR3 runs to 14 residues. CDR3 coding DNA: TGTGCCAGCAGCTTAGGGGACAGCACAGATACGCAGTATTTT. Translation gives CASSLGDSTDTQYF.

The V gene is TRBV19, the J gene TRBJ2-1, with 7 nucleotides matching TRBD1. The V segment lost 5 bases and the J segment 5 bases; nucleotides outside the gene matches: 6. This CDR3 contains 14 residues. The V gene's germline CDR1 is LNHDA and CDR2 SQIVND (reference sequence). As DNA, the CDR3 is TGTGCCAGTAGTGCAGGGGGTGCTAACAATGAGCAGTTCTTC. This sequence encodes CASSAGGANNEQFF.

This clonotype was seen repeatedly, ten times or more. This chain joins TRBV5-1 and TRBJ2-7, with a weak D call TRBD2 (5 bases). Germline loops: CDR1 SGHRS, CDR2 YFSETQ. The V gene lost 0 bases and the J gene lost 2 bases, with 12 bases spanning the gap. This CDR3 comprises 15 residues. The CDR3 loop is CASSLASGSTYEQYF. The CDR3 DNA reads TGCGCCAGCAGCTTGGCCTCGGGGAGCACCTACGAGCAGTACTTC.

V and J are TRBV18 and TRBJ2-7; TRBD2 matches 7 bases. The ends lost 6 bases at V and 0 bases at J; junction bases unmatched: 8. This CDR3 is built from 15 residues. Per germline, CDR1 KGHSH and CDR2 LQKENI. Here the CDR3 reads CASSLSGSISYEQYF. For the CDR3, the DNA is TGTGCCAGCTCTCTTAGCGGGTCCATCTCCTACGAGCAGTACTTC.

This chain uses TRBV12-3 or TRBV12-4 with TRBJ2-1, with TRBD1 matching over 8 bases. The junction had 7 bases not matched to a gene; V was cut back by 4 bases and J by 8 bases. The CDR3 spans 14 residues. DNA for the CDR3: TGTGCCAGCAGTTCCCCTGCAGGGGGCTATGAGCAGTTCTTC. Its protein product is CASSSPAGGYEQFF.

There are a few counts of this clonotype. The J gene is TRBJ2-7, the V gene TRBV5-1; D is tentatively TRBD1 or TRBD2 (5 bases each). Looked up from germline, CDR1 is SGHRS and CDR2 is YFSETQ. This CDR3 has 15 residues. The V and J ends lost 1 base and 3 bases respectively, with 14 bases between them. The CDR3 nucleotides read TGCGCCAGCAGCTTGCCCGGGACCTACAACTACGAGCAGTACTTC. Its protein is CASSLPGTYNYEQYF.

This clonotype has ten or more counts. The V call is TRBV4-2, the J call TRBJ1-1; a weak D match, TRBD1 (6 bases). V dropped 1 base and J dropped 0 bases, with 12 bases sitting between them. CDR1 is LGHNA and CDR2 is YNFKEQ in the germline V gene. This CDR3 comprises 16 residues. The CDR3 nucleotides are TGTGCCAGCAGCCAAGGCGGGGGGCTGGTGAACACTGAAGCTTTCTTT. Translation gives CASSQGGGLVNTEAFF.

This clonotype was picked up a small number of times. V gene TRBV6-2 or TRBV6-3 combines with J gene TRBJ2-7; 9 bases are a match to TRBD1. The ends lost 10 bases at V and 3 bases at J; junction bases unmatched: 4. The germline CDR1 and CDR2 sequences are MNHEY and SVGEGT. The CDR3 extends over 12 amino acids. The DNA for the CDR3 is TGTGCCACCGACAGGGGGAACTACGAGCAGTACTTC. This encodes CATDRGNYEQYF.

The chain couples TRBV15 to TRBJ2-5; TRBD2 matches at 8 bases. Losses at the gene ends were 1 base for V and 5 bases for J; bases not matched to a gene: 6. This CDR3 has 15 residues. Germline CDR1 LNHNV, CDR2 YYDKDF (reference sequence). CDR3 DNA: TGTGCCACCAGCAGAGTCGGGACTAGTGGCGAGACCCAGTACTTC. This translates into CATSRVGTSGETQYF.